These T cell receptor beta chains were read from a single sample in a study of a mutant IDH1 vaccine in newly diagnosed glioma. These TCRs are of unknown antigen specificity. Some clones are missing from TCRdb's copy, which holds only in-frame ones; the method was immunoSEQ multiplex PCR. The data hold some 130,000 clones, with about 80% observed a single time. The starting material was PBMCs, obtained from a glioma patient whose treatment included an IDH1 peptide vaccine. The receptors stem from a man aged 35-49 years with glioma. CDR3s include the opening cysteine and the closing phenylalanine or tryptophan. D genes are given only for firm matches. Clone size appears in some rows only: once, few, many, or a class for an expanded clone.

length | J | V | size | D | CDR3 | DNA
13 | TRBJ2-5 | TRBV6-5 | . | . | CASGWGMQETQYF | TGTGCCAGCGGTTGGGGGATGCAGGAGACCCAGTACTTC
14 | TRBJ2-7 | TRBV7-2 | . | . | CASSLDIHSYEQYF | TGTGCCAGCAGCTTAGACATCCATTCCTACGAGCAGTACTTC
15 | TRBJ1-2 | TRBV18 | . | . | CASSPRAQGRQGYTF | TGTGCCAGCTCACCACGCGCGCAGGGGAGACAAGGCTACACCTTC
13 | TRBJ2-3 | TRBV6-4 | medium-sized | TRBD2 | CASSEQGGDTQYF | TGTGCCAGCAGTGAGCAGGGAGGGGATACGCAGTATTTT
15 | TRBJ2-5 | TRBV6-5 | . | . | CASSLGAGFQETQYF | TGTGCCAGCTCTCTAGGGGCGGGATTCCAAGAGACCCAGTACTTC
15 | TRBJ2-1 | TRBV7-9 | . | TRBD2 | CASSSSGRAHNEQFF | TGTGCCAGCAGCTCTAGCGGGAGGGCCCACAATGAGCAGTTCTTC
20 | TRBJ2-1 | TRBV11-3 | few | . | CASSPGTIIRSEGHAYEQFF | TGTGCCAGCAGCCCCGGGACGATCATCCGTTCAGAGGGGCATGCATATGAGCAGTTCTTC
14 | TRBJ2-7 | TRBV7-2 | few | TRBD1 | CASSLDRVFGEQYF | TGTGCCAGCAGTCTGGACAGGGTCTTTGGCGAGCAGTACTTC
15 | TRBJ2-7 | TRBV9 | . | . | CASSPQPGPVHEQYF | TGTGCCAGCAGCCCACAGCCAGGGCCAGTCCACGAGCAGTACTTC
15 | TRBJ2-5 | TRBV5-6 | . | . | CASSLVKGMQETQYF | TGTGCCAGCAGCTTGGTAAAAGGGATGCAAGAGACCCAGTACTTC
15 | TRBJ2-3 | TRBV5-6 | . | TRBD1 | CASSFDRGLADTQYF | TGTGCCAGCAGTTTTGACAGGGGGCTTGCAGATACGCAGTATTTT
15 | TRBJ1-4 | TRBV5-4 | . | . | CASSSGISSNEKLFF | TGTGCCAGCAGCTCAGGCATCAGTTCAAATGAAAAACTGTTTTTT
15 | TRBJ2-1 | TRBV6-5 | . | . | CASSYSGGSYNEQFF | TGTGCCAGCAGTTACTCGGGGGGTTCCTACAATGAGCAGTTCTTC
12 | TRBJ2-7 | TRBV5-6 | many | . | CASSGSFGEQYF | TGTGCCAGCAGCGGCTCCTTTGGCGAGCAGTACTTC
15 | TRBJ2-3 | TRBV7-2 | . | . | CASSPSRNPVGTQYF | TGTGCCAGCAGCCCCTCCAGGAACCCCGTGGGCACGCAGTATTTT
15 | TRBJ1-2 | TRBV7-2 | . | . | CASSLLVYGGYGYTF | TGTGCCAGCAGCTTATTGGTGTATGGAGGGTATGGCTACACCTTC
17 | TRBJ2-7 | TRBV7-8 | . | TRBD2 | CASSLEGSGRPNYEQYF | TGTGCCAGCAGCTTAGAGGGTAGCGGGAGGCCCAACTACGAGCAGTACTTC
13 | TRBJ2-3 | TRBV10-2 | . | . | CASTATRRDTQYF | TGCGCCAGCACCGCGACTCGTAGAGATACGCAGTATTTT
17 | TRBJ2-3 | TRBV11-2 | . | . | CASSPRSLGSRADTQYF | TGTGCCAGCAGCCCCCGGTCGCTCGGGAGCAGGGCAGATACGCAGTATTTT
13 | TRBJ2-7 | TRBV29-1 | . | . | CSVEAGSSYEQYF | TGCAGCGTTGAAGCGGGGAGCTCCTACGAGCAGTACTTC
14 | TRBJ2-5 | TRBV5-4 | . | TRBD1 | CASSYPGGGETQYF | TGTGCCAGCAGCTACCCAGGGGGTGGAGAGACCCAGTACTTC
19 | TRBJ2-5 | TRBV7-9 | . | TRBD1 | CASSLENIGTGGIQETQYF | TGTGCCAGCAGCTTAGAAAACATAGGGACAGGGGGCATCCAAGAGACCCAGTACTTC
13 | TRBJ2-7 | TRBV12-5 | . | . | CASGLVAGSEQYF | TGTGCTAGTGGTTTGGTGGCGGGTTCCGAGCAGTACTTC
14 | TRBJ2-3 | TRBV30 | . | TRBD1 | CAWSKEQGADTQYF | TGTGCCTGGAGTAAGGAGCAGGGGGCAGATACGCAGTATTTT
11 | TRBJ2-5 | TRBV6-5 | . | . | CASSDSLGQYF | TGTGCCAGCAGCGACAGCTTGGGCCAGTACTTC
16 | TRBJ2-4 | TRBV7-6 | once | . | CASSPRGANGLDIQYF | TGTGCCAGCAGCCCTAGAGGGGCGAACGGGCTTGACATTCAGTACTTC
15 | TRBJ2-1 | TRBV10-2 | . | . | CASRKDSPLYNEQFF | TGCGCCAGCAGAAAGGACAGCCCACTCTACAATGAGCAGTTCTTC
11 | TRBJ1-2 | TRBV19 | few | . | CASSISDGYTF | TGTGCCAGTAGTATATCGGATGGCTACACCTTC